The clone carrying this T cell receptor (beta chain) was recorded a few times. Its target is unknown. The data belong to a study of blood T cells in healthy people across ages. Overall study findings and caveats: Compared with aged donors, long-lived donors showed fewer expanded clones, suggesting selection. Lack of knowledge of donor CMV status possibly confounded expanded clonotype changes.

The CDR3 length is 13 residues. Per germline, CDR1 SGHTA and CDR2 FQGNSA. V lost 4 bases to trimming and J lost 9 bases, with 12 bases between them. A sample-barcoded 5' primer and a J-beta primer mix were used in a second PCR of about 6 to 11 cycles. From each sample, at least 3 million paired-end reads containing CDR3 were obtained. TCRdb used MiXCR to reprocess the 5' RACE reads, holding one entry per CDR3 protein. The data contain around 870,000 distinct CDR3 sequences, about 28% of them singletons. This receptor was identified in a woman over 75 in good health. The chain has TRBV7-2 and TRBJ2-2; TRBD1 might be the D (5 bases). Sequencing input: blood. The CDR3 sequence is CASSSNAGRELFF. For the CDR3, the DNA is TGTGCCAGCAGCTCAAACGCAGGGAGGGAGCTGTTTTTT.